The sequence of this T cell receptor beta chain was determined in a study of T cells after posttransplantation cyclophosphamide. Findings and limits, study-wide: Recipient CMV seropositivity and CMV reactivation strongly tracked TRB clonality. Later blood repertoires were often dominated by clones from the donor CD8+ memory compartment. Skin or GI-infiltrating T cells shared few TRB sequences with blood.

The repertoire was sequenced with immunoSEQ multiplex PCR; TCRdb's copy has only in-frame clones and lacks some. This record lists more than 7,500 clones, none seen once only, and the top ten clones contain approximately 3.5%. Treatment was busulfan-fludarabine conditioning, a marrow graft, and cyclophosphamide on days +3 and +4. Trimming removed 4 bases from V and 9 bases from J; junction bases left unmatched: 16. CDR3 size: 17 residues. Germline V lookup: CDR1 SGDLS, CDR2 YYNGEE. In this sample, this clone turned up many times. Its cognate antigen is unknown. Material: PBMCs, obtained 350 to 370 days after allogeneic stem cell transplant with posttransplant cyclophosphamide. The source of this sequence is a male patient aged 50 to 60 who received an allogeneic stem cell transplant from a related donor and was CMV-positive. Some T cells here may be from the graft donor. The chain combines TRBV9 with TRBJ2-1, with 10 bases fitting TRBD1. CDR3 protein: CASSLTKKGQGRREQFF. The CDR3 DNA is TGTGCCAGCAGCTTAACAAAGAAGGGACAGGGGCGTCGTGAGCAGTTCTTC.